A single sample is the source of the 2 T cell receptor beta chains below, sequenced in a study of vaccination effects on CD4 cells after COVID-19. Sequencing was performed with immunoSEQ multiplex PCR; in TCRdb, only in-frame clones are kept and a portion is missing. The sample contains tens of thousands of clones, approximately 74% of which appear only once. No antigen is known for these receptors. Peptide-pool stimulation followed by sequencing identified expanded antigen-specific CD4+ clonotypes in the ViraFEST assay. The culture ran for 10 days, and then CD4+ T cells were isolated. None of these healthy vaccinees had been infected with SARS-CoV-2 before vaccination. This specimen was CD4+ T cells from PBMCs cultured with HCoV-NL63 spike peptides, taken before COVID-19 vaccination. The origin of the receptors is a human donor who received a COVID-19 vaccine.

J is TRBJ2-2 and V is TRBV6-2 or TRBV6-3; 11 nucleotides agree with TRBD2. The CDR3 is 20 residues long. Germline CDR1 and CDR2: MNHEY and SVGEGT. V gave up 4 bases and J gave up 1 base; unmatched junction bases: 14. CDR3 in DNA: TGTGCCAGCAGTTCCGGGTTGCCAGGGACTAGCGGAAAGAACACCGGGGAGCTGTTTTTT. Translated, it gives CASSSGLPGTSGKNTGELFF.

This clone showed up just once. The CDR3 loop reads CASSERLDTQYF. The CDR3 bases are TGTGCCAGCAGTGAGAGACTAGATACGCAGTATTTT. The rearrangement joins TRBV2 to TRBJ2-3; the D is unclear. The CDR3 length is 12 residues. Deletions cut 3 bases from V and 5 bases from J, with 6 bases between. Germline assignment: CDR1 SNHLY and CDR2 FYNNEI.